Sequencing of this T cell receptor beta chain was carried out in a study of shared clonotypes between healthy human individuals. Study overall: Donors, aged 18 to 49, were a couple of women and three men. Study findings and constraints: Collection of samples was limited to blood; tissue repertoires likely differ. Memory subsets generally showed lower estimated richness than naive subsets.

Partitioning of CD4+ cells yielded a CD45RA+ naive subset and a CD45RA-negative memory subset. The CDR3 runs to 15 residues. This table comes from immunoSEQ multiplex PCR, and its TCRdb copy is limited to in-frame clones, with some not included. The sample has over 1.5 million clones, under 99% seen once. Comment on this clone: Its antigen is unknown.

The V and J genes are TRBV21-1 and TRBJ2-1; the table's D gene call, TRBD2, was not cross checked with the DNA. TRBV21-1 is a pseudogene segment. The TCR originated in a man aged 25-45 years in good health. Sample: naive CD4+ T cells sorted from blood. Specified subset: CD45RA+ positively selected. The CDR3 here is CASSYPLVSYNEQFF. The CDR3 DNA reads TGTGCCAGCAGCTATCCCCTCGTTTCCTACAATGAGCAGTTCTTC.